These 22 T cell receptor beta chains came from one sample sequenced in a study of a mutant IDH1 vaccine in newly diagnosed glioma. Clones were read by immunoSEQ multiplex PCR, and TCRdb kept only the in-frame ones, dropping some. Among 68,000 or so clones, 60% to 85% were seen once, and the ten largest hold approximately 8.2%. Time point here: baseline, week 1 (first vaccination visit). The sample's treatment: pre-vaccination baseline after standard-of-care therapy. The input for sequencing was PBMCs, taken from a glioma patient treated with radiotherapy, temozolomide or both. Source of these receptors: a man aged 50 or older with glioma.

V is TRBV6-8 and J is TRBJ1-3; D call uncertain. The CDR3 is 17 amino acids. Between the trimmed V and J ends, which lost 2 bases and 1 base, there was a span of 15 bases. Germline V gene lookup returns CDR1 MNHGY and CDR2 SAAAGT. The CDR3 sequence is CASSYGSQNRSGNTIYF. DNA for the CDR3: TGTGCCAGCAGTTACGGGTCGCAGAACCGTTCTGGAAACACCATATATTTT.

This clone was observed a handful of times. The CDR3 DNA reads TGTGCCAGTATGGGGAACACTGAAGCTTTCTTT. Amino acids: CASMGNTEAFF. The chain joins TRBV2 to TRBJ1-1; D gene uncertain. Trimming took 9 bases from V and 1 from J, leaving 6 bases between them. The V gene's germline CDR1 is SNHLY and CDR2 FYNNEI. The CDR3 totals 11 residues.

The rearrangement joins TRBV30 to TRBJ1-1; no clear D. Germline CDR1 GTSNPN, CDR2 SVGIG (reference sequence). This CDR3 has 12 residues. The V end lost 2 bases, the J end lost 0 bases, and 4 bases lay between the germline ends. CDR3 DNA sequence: TGTGCCTGGAGTCCATTGAACACTGAAGCTTTCTTT. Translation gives CAWSPLNTEAFF. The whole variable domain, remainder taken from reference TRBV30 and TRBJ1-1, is SQTIHQWPATLVQPVGSPLSLECTVEGTSNPNLYWYRQAAGRGLQLLFYSVGIGQISSEVPQNLSASRPQDRQFILSSKKLLLSDSGFYLCAWSPLNTEAFFGQGTRLTVV.

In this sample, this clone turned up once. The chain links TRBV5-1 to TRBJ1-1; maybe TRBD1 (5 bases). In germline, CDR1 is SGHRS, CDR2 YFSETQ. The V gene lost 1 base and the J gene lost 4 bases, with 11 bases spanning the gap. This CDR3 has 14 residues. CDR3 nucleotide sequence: TGCGCCAGCAGCTTGAACCAGGGAAGCACTGAAGCTTTCTTT. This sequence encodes CASSLNQGSTEAFF.

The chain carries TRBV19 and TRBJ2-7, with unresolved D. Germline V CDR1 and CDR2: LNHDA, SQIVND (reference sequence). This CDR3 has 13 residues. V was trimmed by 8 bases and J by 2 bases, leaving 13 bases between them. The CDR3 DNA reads TGTGCCAGTGCAATGGGCTCCGCCTACGAGCAGTACTTC. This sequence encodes CASAMGSAYEQYF.

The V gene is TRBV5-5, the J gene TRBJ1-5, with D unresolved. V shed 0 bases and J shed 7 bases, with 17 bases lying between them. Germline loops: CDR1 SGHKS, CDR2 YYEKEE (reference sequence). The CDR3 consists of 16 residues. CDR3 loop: CASSLDPGPKLQPQHF. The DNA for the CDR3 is TGTGCCAGCAGCTTGGATCCCGGGCCTAAGCTACAGCCCCAGCATTTT.

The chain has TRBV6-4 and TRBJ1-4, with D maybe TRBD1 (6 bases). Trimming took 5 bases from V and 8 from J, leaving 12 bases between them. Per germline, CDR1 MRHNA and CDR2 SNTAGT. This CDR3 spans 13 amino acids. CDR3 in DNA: TGTGCCAGCAGTCGGGGGCCTGGGGAAAAACTGTTTTTT. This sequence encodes CASSRGPGEKLFF.

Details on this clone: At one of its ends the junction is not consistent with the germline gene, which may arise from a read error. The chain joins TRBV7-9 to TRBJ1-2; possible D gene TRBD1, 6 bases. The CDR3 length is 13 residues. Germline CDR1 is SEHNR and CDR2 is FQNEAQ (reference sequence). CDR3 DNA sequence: TGTGCCGGCAGCCTAGTACAGGGAGAGGGCTACACCTTC. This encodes CAGSLVQGEGYTF.

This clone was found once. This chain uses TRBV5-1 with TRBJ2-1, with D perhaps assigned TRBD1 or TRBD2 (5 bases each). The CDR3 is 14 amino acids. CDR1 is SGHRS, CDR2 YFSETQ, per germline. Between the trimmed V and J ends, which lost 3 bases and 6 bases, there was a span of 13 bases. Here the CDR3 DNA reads TGCGCCAGCAGCTGGGACCCCGAAGCCAATGAGCAGTTCTTC. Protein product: CASSWDPEANEQFF.

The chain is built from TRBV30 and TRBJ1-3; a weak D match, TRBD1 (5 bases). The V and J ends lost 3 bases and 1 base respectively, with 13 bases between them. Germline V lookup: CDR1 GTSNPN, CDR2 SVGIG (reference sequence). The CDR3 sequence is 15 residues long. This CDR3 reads CAWSRGASSGNTIYF. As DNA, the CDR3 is TGTGCCTGGAGCCGAGGGGCATCATCTGGAAACACCATATATTTT.

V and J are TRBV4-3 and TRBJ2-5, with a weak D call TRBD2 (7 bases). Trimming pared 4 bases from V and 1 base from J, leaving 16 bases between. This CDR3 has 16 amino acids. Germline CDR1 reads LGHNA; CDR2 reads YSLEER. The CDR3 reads CASSPGSGGLQETQYF. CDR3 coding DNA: TGCGCCAGCAGCCCCGGGTCGGGGGGCCTCCAAGAGACCCAGTACTTC.

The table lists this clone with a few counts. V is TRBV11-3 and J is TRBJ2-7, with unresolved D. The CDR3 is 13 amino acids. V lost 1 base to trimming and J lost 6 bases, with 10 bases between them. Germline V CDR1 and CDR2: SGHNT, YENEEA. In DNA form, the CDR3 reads TGTGCCAGCAGCTTAGGATGGGAAGGCGAGCAGTACTTC. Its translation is CASSLGWEGEQYF.

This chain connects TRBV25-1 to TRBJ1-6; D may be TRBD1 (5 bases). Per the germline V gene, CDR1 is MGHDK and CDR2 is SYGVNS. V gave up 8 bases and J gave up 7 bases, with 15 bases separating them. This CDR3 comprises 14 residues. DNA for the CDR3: TGTGCCAGCTCACCCGGGGCTGGGAATTCACCCCTCCACTTT. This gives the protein CASSPGAGNSPLHF.

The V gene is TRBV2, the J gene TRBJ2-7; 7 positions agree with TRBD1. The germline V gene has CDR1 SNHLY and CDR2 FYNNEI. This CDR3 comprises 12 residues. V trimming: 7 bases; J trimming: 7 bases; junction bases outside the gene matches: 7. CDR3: CASTLTGLEQYF. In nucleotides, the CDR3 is TGTGCCAGCACCCTGACAGGGTTGGAGCAGTACTTC.

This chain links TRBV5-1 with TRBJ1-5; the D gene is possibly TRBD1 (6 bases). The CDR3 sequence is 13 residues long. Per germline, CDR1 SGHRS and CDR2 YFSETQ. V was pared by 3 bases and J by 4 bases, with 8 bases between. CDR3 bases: TGCGCCAGCAGCTGGGACACGAATCAGCCCCAGCATTTT. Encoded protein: CASSWDTNQPQHF.

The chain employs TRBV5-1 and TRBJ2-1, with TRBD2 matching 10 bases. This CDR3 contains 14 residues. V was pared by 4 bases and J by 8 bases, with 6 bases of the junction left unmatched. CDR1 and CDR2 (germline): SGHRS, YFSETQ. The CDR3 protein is CASSSSGGIDEQFF. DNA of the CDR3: TGCGCCAGCAGCAGTAGCGGGGGGATCGATGAGCAGTTCTTC.

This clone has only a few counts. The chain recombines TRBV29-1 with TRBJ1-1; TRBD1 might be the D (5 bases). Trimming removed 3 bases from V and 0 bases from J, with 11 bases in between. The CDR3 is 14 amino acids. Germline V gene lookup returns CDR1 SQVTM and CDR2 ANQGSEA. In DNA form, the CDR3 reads TGCAGCGTTGAGGGCAGGGTTATGAACACTGAAGCTTTCTTT. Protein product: CSVEGRVMNTEAFF.

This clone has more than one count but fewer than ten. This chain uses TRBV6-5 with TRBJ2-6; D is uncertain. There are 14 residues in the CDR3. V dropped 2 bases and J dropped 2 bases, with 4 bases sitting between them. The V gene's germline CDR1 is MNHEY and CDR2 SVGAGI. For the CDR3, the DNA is TGTGCCAGCAGTTACCGGACTGGGGCCAACGTCCTGACTTTC. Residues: CASSYRTGANVLTF.

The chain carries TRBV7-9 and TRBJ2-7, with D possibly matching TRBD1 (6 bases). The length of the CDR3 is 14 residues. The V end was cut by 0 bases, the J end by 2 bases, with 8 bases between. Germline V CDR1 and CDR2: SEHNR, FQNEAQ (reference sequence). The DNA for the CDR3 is TGTGCCAGCAGCTTAGCGGACAGAGCCTACGAGCAGTACTTC. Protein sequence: CASSLADRAYEQYF.

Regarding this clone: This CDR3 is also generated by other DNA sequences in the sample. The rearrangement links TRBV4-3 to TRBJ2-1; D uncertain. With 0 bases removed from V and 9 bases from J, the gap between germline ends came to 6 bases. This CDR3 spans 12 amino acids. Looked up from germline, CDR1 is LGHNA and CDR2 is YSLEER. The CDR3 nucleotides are TGCGCCAGCAGCCAAGATTGGAGTGAGCAGTTCTTC. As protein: CASSQDWSEQFF.

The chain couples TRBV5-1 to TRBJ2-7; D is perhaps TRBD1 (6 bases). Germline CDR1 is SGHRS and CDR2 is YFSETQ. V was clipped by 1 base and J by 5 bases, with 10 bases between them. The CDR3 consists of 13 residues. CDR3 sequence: CASSLQGPDEQYF. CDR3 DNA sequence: TGCGCCAGCAGCTTGCAGGGGCCGGACGAGCAGTACTTC.

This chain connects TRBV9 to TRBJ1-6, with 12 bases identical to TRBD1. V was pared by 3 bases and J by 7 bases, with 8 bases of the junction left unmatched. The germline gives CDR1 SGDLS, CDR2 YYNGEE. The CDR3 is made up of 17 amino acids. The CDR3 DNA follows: TGTGCCAGCAGCGGGGGGACAGGGGGCCTTAGGAATTCACCCCTCCACTTT. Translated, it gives CASSGGTGGLRNSPLHF.